The next 14 T cell receptor beta chains were all read from a single sample in a study of Graves' ophthalmopathy and Graves' hyperthyroidism. Transcripts of RNA were the source for amplifying TCR beta CDR3 regions. An initial RT-PCR round employing HTBI primers preceded a second-round multiplex PCR. MiXCR, applied by TCRdb to the multiplex PCR reads, yields one record per CDR3 protein. In the table there are roughly 1.1 million distinct CDR3 sequences, about 35% of which are singletons. Sequencing was performed on peripheral blood or thyroid tissue (not recorded which). Source of these receptors: an adult man with Graves' hyperthyroidism.

This clonotype has just a few counts. V and J are TRBV2 and TRBJ1-2, with TRBD1 as a possible D gene (5 bases). Germline V lookup: CDR1 SNHLY, CDR2 FYNNEI. The CDR3 is made up of 16 amino acids. V dropped 2 bases and J dropped 8 bases, with 21 bases sitting between them. The CDR3 loop reads CASSELGQGERGGYTF. The CDR3 nucleotides read TGTGCCAGCAGTGAATTGGGGCAGGGAGAACGGGGCGGCTACACCTTC.

The chain has TRBV7-9 and TRBJ1-1; D unresolved. Trimming removed 3 bases from V and 11 bases from J, with 13 bases in between. Germline values: CDR1 SEHNR, CDR2 FQNEAQ (reference sequence). The CDR3 is made up of 12 amino acids. The CDR3: CASSLSYGEAFF. In nucleotides, the CDR3 is TGTGCCAGCAGCTTGTCGTATGGAGAGGCTTTCTTT.

The V call is TRBV10-3, the J call TRBJ2-7; no definite D call. Per germline, CDR1 ENHRY and CDR2 SYGVKD. The CDR3 runs 10 residues. Trimming stripped 9 bases from V and 2 bases from J, with 5 bases between. CDR3 amino acids: CAMGTYEQYF. CDR3 DNA: TGTGCCATGGGGACCTACGAGCAGTACTTC.

V usage is TRBV10-1 and J usage is TRBJ2-7; 7 nucleotides agree with TRBD2. The CDR3 is made up of 14 amino acids. Germline CDR1 and CDR2: WNHNN and SYGVQD (reference sequence). The V gene end was trimmed by 4 bases and the J gene end by 3 bases; junction bases not matched to a gene: 6. DNA for the CDR3: TGCGCCAGCAGTGCCGGACTAGACAACTACGAGCAGTACTTC. Translating gives CASSAGLDNYEQYF.

This clonotype came up a few times. J is TRBJ2-2 and V is TRBV9, with D possibly matching TRBD2 (6 bases). Germline V gene sequence: CDR1 SGDLS, CDR2 YYNGEE. V shed 4 bases and J shed 3 bases, with 16 bases lying between them. This CDR3 is 16 amino acids long. CDR3: CASSPPSWGDTGELFF. As DNA, the CDR3 is TGTGCCAGCAGCCCTCCGTCTTGGGGGGACACCGGGGAGCTGTTTTTT.

This clonotype was picked up many times. The rearrangement links TRBV11-2 to TRBJ1-6; 8 bases fit TRBD1. With 1 base clipped from V and 7 bases from J, the junction kept 6 bases outside the gene matches. The CDR3 is 16 residues long. The germline V gene has CDR1 SGHAT and CDR2 FQNNGV. The CDR3 nucleotides read TGTGCCAGCAGCTTAGCCGCGACAGGGGTAAATTCACCCCTCCACTTT. It is translated as CASSLAATGVNSPLHF. Variable domain in full (rest from reference TRBV11-2 and TRBJ1-6): EAGVAQSPRYKIIEKRQSVAFWCNPISGHATLYWYQQILGQGPKLLIQFQNNGVVDDSQLPKDRFSAERLKGVDSTLKIQPAKLEDSAVYLCASSLAATGVNSPLHFGNGTRLTVT.

This clonotype was counted at least ten times. The V call is TRBV2, the J call TRBJ1-2; the D is unclear. The CDR3 is 16 amino acids. Trimming took off 2 bases at V and 6 bases at J, with 19 bases between the two ends. Germline assignment: CDR1 SNHLY and CDR2 FYNNEI. DNA for the CDR3: TGTGCCAGCAGTGAAACTCGTCACCCACCCTCGGATGGCTACACCTTC. Protein sequence: CASSETRHPPSDGYTF.

V usage is TRBV19 and J usage is TRBJ2-5, with a possible D match to TRBD1 (7 bases). The V gene lost 7 bases and the J gene lost 9 bases, with 30 bases spanning the gap. CDR3 length: 17 residues. Germline CDR1 is LNHDA and CDR2 is SQIVND (reference sequence). The CDR3 spells CASTTGGGQISNQPQYF. The CDR3 DNA reads TGTGCCAGTACCACAGGAGGGGGCCAGATAAGCAATCAGCCCCAGTACTTC.

This clonotype showed up just a few times. This chain joins TRBV4-3 and TRBJ2-5, with 9 bases lining up with TRBD1. The V segment lost 4 bases and the J segment 5 bases; nucleotides outside the gene matches: 8. Germline CDR1 LGHNA, CDR2 YSLEER. The CDR3 spans 15 residues. CDR3 region: CASSPGQGALETQYF. As DNA, the CDR3 is TGCGCCAGCAGCCCGGGACAGGGTGCGTTGGAGACCCAGTACTTC.

This clonotype was recorded many times. The gene calls are TRBV29-1 and TRBJ1-3; D gene unclear. This CDR3 has 11 amino acids. Trimming stripped 6 bases from V and 4 bases from J, with 7 bases between. Germline V lookup: CDR1 SQVTM, CDR2 ANQGSEA. Here the CDR3 reads CSVGNGNTIYF. The CDR3 bases are TGCAGCGTCGGGAACGGAAACACCATATATTTT. Based on the CDR3 plus reference TRBV29-1 and TRBJ1-3, the full variable domain is SAVISQKPSRDICQRGTSLTIQCQVDSQVTMMFWYRQQPGQSLTLIATANQGSEATYESGFVIDKFPISRPNLTFSTLTVSNMSPEDSSIYLCSVGNGNTIYFGEGSWLTVV.

The rearrangement uses TRBV29-1 and TRBJ2-2; unclear D gene. The CDR3 spans 10 residues. The V and J ends lost 6 bases and 7 bases respectively, with 6 bases between them. Germline values: CDR1 SQVTM, CDR2 ANQGSEA. CDR3 region: CSVTYGELFF. The CDR3 nucleotides read TGCAGCGTAACCTACGGGGAGCTGTTTTTT.

The table lists this clonotype with many counts. The V gene is TRBV9, the J gene TRBJ1-3; no firm D call. Trimming stripped 0 bases from V and 0 bases from J, with 7 bases between. Germline CDR1 is SGDLS and CDR2 is YYNGEE. The CDR3 totals 15 residues. CDR3 sequence: CASSVGGPSGNTIYF. The CDR3 DNA follows: TGTGCCAGCAGCGTAGGTGGTCCCTCTGGAAACACCATATATTTT.

There are a few counts of this clonotype. J is TRBJ2-7 and V is TRBV10-3; TRBD1 matches at 8 bases. Per germline, CDR1 ENHRY and CDR2 SYGVKD. This CDR3 has 17 residues. The trim removed 2 bases at V and 2 bases at J, leaving 11 bases unmatched. CDR3 region: CAISEGQGWAIPYEQYF. The DNA for the CDR3 is TGTGCCATCAGTGAGGGACAGGGTTGGGCCATCCCCTACGAGCAGTACTTC.

This clonotype showed up many times. This chain connects TRBV15 to TRBJ1-4; D is unclear. This CDR3 is built from 16 residues. Per germline, CDR1 LNHNV and CDR2 YYDKDF (reference sequence). The germline V and J ends were trimmed by 0 bases and 0 bases, with 8 bases remaining between them. DNA for the CDR3: TGTGCCACCAGCAGAGATACGAGTGCAACTAATGAAAAACTGTTTTTT. This sequence encodes CATSRDTSATNEKLFF. Using reference TRBV15 and TRBJ1-4 for the parts outside the CDR3, the full variable domain is DAMVIQNPRYQVTQFGKPVTLSCSQTLNHNVMYWYQQKSSQAPKLLFHYYDKDFNNEADTPDNFQSRRPNTSFCFLDIRSPGLGDTAMYLCATSRDTSATNEKLFFGSGTQLSVL.